This paragraph reports one TCR beta chain. Its antigen is still unknown. PCR was performed using 60 Vbeta and 13 Jbeta primers. Libraries were prepared by immunoSEQ multiplex PCR; TCRdb keeps only in-frame clonotypes and omits some of them. The table includes 95,000 to 100,000 clones, under 80% detected once. This record comes from a study of cytomegalovirus exposure and HLA in healthy donors. About the study: In an earlier analysis, some 110 million unique TCR beta sequences were found from approximately 190 million T cells. Study outcomes and limitations: Despite most TCR sequences being rare, some public TCRs occurred in many donors.

The CDR3 is made up of 13 amino acids. Trimming pared 0 bases from V and 3 bases from J, leaving 7 bases between. Germline V lookup: CDR1 SGHRS, CDR2 YFSETQ. The chain is built from TRBV5-1 and TRBJ2-7; tentative D call: TRBD2 (5 bases). The clonotype comes from a male donor in good health and CMV-seronegative. Sequenced sample: PBMCs. CDR3 in amino acids: CASSLATSYEQYF. The CDR3 region has the DNA TGCGCCAGCAGCTTGGCAACTAGCTACGAGCAGTACTTC.